This T cell receptor beta chain was documented in a study of molecular identifiers for immune sequencing clone quantification. Sorting was used to obtain naive CD8 T cells (CD8+CD4-CCR7+CD45RA+). TCRdb reprocessed the PCR reads with MiXCR, giving one entry per CDR3 protein. The table records hundreds of thousands of distinct CDR3 sequences, approximately 20% of them present only once. In germline, CDR1 is MNHEY, CDR2 SVGAGI. Trimming removed 7 bases at V and 6 bases at J, with 18 bases between. The CDR3 runs 15 residues. Study-wide findings and caveats: Over 98% of effector molecules, but under 1% in naive cells, were held by clones with more than 20 RNA copies. With a barcode shared among identical TCR molecules, highly expanded clone sizes could be underestimated.

This clonotype was recorded a few times. As yet, its antigen is unknown. This sequence originates from a human donor in good health. Some libraries in this study had Jurkat cell RNA spiked in. The chain is built from TRBV6-5 and TRBJ2-2; D tentatively reads TRBD1 or TRBD2 (6 bases each). The material sequenced was naive CD8+ T cells from blood, with Jurkat cell RNA spiked in. Documented subset: FACS-sorted CD8+CD4-CCR7+CD45RA+ naive T cells. DNA of the CDR3: TGTGCCAGCATGTCTGAGGGGGGCTTTGCCGGGGAGCTGTTTTTT. It translates to CASMSEGGFAGELFF.